The present T cell receptor beta chain was sequenced within a study of blood T cell repertoires in COVID-19. Study overall: Material from acute and convalescent COVID-19 was sourced from the United States, Italy and Spain.

J was trimmed by 2 bases and V by 2 bases; bases with no gene match: 5. Per germline, CDR1 SGHVS and CDR2 FNYEAQ. The CDR3 loop spans 16 amino acids. Original methodology: Reference gene primers were amplified, and this amplification served to estimate nucleated cell counts. Assay used: immunoSEQ multiplex PCR; TCRdb lists only in-frame clones, some missing. V, J and clone size are those of that table, while D and trimming were read from the DNA. The sample carries 250,000 to 300,000 clones, approximately 85% recorded once. V is TRBV7-6 and J is TRBJ2-3, with 9 bases aligning to TRBD2. The sequence was obtained from a man aged 50-59 years with active or convalescent COVID-19. The sample was peripheral blood. The chain's CDR3 is CASSLLREGSTDTQYF. The DNA for the CDR3 is TGTGCCAGCAGCTTACTGCGGGAGGGCTCCACAGATACGCAGTATTTT.